The 7 T cell receptor beta chains presented below share a single source sample, sequenced in a study of blood T cell repertoires in COVID-19. Generated by immunoSEQ multiplex PCR, the TCRdb table keeps only in-frame clones and is missing some. Of about 170,000 clones detected, roughly 88% appear once; the ten largest clones hold 0.95% to 1.5%. Sequencing was done on a sample of peripheral blood. The receptors originated from a man in his fifties or sixties who had recovered from COVID-19.

The chain uses TRBV28 and TRBJ1-2; D uncertain. V dropped 11 bases and J dropped 4 bases, with 14 bases sitting between them. Looked up from germline, CDR1 is MDHEN and CDR2 is SYDVKM. The CDR3 consists of 12 residues. The CDR3 nucleotides are TGTGCCTCGGGAGGTTCTGGCTATGGCTACACCTTC. The encoded protein is CASGGSGYGYTF.

This chain connects TRBV6-2 or TRBV6-3 to TRBJ1-1; TRBD1 agrees at 8 bases. This CDR3 is 14 amino acids long. Germline-derived CDR1 and CDR2 are MNHEY and SVGEGT. Trimming cost V 4 bases and J 5 bases; bases outside gene matches: 6. CDR3: CASSSWTGWTEAFF. The CDR3, as DNA: TGTGCCAGCAGTTCGTGGACAGGGTGGACTGAAGCTTTCTTT.

This sequence joins TRBV24-1 and TRBJ1-5; 9 nucleotides agree with TRBD1. V was clipped by 3 bases and J by 3 bases; unmatched bases: 5. Looked up from germline, CDR1 is KGHDR and CDR2 is SFDVKD. The CDR3 contains 16 residues. DNA for the CDR3: TGTGCCACCAGTGATGCAGGACAGGGGTTCAATCAGCCCCAGCATTTT. This encodes CATSDAGQGFNQPQHF.

CDR3 region: CASRRDRRTYGYTF. The CDR3, as DNA: TGTGCCAGCAGGCGGGACAGGCGTACCTATGGCTACACCTTC. The chain is built from TRBV7-2 and TRBJ1-2; 8 bases line up with TRBD1. Germline-derived CDR1 and CDR2 are SGHTA and FQGNSA. This CDR3 is 14 amino acids long. The ends lost 6 bases at V and 4 bases at J; junction bases unmatched: 7.

The CDR3 sequence is CASSQTSGGAAEQFF. CDR3 nucleotides: TGTGCCAGCAGCCAAACTAGCGGGGGGGCGGCTGAGCAGTTCTTC. This chain uses TRBV11-2 with TRBJ2-1, with 13 nucleotides matching TRBD2. Germline V gene lookup returns CDR1 SGHAT and CDR2 FQNNGV. The CDR3 sequence is 15 residues long. V was pared by 5 bases and J by 9 bases, with 7 bases of the junction left unmatched. The whole variable domain, remainder taken from reference TRBV11-2 and TRBJ2-1, is EAGVAQSPRYKIIEKRQSVAFWCNPISGHATLYWYQQILGQGPKLLIQFQNNGVVDDSQLPKDRFSAERLKGVDSTLKIQPAKLEDSAVYLCASSQTSGGAAEQFFGPGTRLTVL.

This rearrangement joins TRBV5-1 to TRBJ2-3, with a weak D call TRBD1 (6 bases). Trimming took 4 bases from V and 2 from J, leaving 17 bases between them. Germline-derived CDR1 and CDR2 are SGHRS and YFSETQ. The CDR3 contains 16 residues. The DNA for the CDR3 is TGCGCCAGCAGCATACAGGGTACCACACACACAGATACGCAGTATTTT. Its protein is CASSIQGTTHTDTQYF.

V gene TRBV30 combines with J gene TRBJ1-4; 8 bases are a match to TRBD1. Germline CDR1 and CDR2: GTSNPN and SVGIG (reference sequence). CDR3 length: 15 residues. V shed 3 bases, J shed 5 bases, and the junction held 8 bases outside the gene matches. CDR3 in amino acids: CAWRATTGENEKLFF. The DNA of the CDR3 is TGTGCCTGGAGAGCGACGACAGGGGAGAATGAAAAACTGTTTTTT.